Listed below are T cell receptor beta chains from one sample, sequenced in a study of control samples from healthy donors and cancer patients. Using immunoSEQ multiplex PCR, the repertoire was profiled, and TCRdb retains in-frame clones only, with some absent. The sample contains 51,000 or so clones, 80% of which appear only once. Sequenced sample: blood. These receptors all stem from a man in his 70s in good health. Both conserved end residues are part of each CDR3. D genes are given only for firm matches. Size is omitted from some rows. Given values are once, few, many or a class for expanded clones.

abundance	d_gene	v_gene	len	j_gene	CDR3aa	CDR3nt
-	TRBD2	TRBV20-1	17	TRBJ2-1	CSASGSPSGGSYNEQFF	TGCAGTGCTAGTGGCAGTCCTAGCGGGGGATCCTACAATGAGCAGTTCTTC
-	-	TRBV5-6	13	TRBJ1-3	CASSSGSGNTIYF	TGTGCCAGCAGCTCGGGCTCTGGAAACACCATATATTTT
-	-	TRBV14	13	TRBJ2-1	CASSPSSYNEQFF	TGTGCCAGCAGCCCCAGCTCCTACAATGAGCAGTTCTTC
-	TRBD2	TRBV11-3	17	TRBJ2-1	CASSLTGVSGRADEQFF	TGTGCCAGCAGCTTAACGGGGGTTAGCGGGAGAGCGGATGAGCAGTTCTTC
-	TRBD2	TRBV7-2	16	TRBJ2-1	CASSLNSGGAYNEQFF	TGTGCCAGCAGCTTAAATAGCGGGGGGGCCTACAATGAGCAGTTCTTC
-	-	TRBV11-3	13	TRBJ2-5	CASSLQGGETQYF	TGTGCCAGCAGCTTACAGGGTGGAGAGACCCAGTACTTC
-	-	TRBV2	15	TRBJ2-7	CASSEVTGLNDEQYF	TGTGCCAGCAGTGAGGTGACAGGCCTTAACGACGAGCAGTACTTC
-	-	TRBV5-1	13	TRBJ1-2	CASSSTVNYGYTF	TGCGCCAGCAGCTCGACAGTTAATTATGGCTACACCTTC
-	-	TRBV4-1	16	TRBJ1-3	CASSAPGRHSGNTIYF	TGCGCCAGCAGCGCCCCCGGACGGCACTCTGGAAACACCATATATTTT
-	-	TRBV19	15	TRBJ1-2	CASSITGGTNYGYTF	TGTGCCAGTAGTATTACGGGGGGCACCAACTATGGCTACACCTTC
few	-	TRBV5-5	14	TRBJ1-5	CASSLGGGNQPQHF	TGTGCCAGCAGCTTGGGAGGGGGCAATCAGCCCCAGCATTTT
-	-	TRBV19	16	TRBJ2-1	CASSPDMWSSYNEQFF	TGTGCCAGTAGTCCCGACATGTGGAGCTCCTACAATGAGCAGTTCTTC
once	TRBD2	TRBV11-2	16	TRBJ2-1	CASSFGGLAANNEQFF	TGTGCCAGCAGCTTCGGTGGGCTAGCGGCCAACAATGAGCAGTTCTTC
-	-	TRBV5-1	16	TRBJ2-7	CASSLAPRGASYEQYF	TGCGCCAGCAGCTTGGCCCCCCGGGGTGCGTCCTACGAGCAGTACTTC
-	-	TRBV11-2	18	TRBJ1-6	CASSPTLGVGNWGSPLHF	TGTGCCAGCAGCCCCACCTTGGGAGTAGGAAATTGGGGTTCACCCCTCCACTTT